This paragraph reports one TCR beta chain. This entry comes from a study of blood T cell repertoires in COVID-19. Background on the study: The cDNA or gDNA used as material had been derived from T cells, B-cell-depleted T cells, or PBMCs.

The table came from immunoSEQ multiplex PCR; TCRdb's copy has only in-frame clones and leaves some out. The repertoire consists of approximately 240,000 clones, with approximately 84% occurring once and the leading ten covering 3%. The CDR3 loop spans 15 amino acids. V gave up 3 bases and J gave up 3 bases, with 10 bases separating them. Germline V CDR1 and CDR2: KGHDR, SFDVKD. The source of this sequence is a woman in her 30s who had recovered from COVID-19. The rearrangement joins TRBV24-1 to TRBJ1-4; D gene uncertain. Sequences were obtained from peripheral blood. CDR3 DNA: TGTGCCACCAGTGATCGCCGGGATCCTAATGAAAAACTGTTTTTT. Encoded protein: CATSDRRDPNEKLFF.